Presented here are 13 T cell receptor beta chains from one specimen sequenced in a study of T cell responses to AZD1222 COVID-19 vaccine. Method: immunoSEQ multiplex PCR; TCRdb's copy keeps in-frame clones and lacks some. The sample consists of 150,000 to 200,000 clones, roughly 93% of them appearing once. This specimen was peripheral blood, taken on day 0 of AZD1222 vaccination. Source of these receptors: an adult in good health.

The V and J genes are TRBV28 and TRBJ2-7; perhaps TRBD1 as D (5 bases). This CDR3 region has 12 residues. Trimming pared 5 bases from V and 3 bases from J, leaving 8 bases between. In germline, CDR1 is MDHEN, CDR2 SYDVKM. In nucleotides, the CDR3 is TGTGCCAGCAGTCTACAGGTCTACGAGCAGTACTTC. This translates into CASSLQVYEQYF.

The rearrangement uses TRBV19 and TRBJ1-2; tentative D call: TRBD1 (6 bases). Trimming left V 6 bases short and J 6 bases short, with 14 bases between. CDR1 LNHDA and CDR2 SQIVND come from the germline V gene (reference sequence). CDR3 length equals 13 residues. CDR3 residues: CASRDGQFDGYTF. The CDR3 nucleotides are TGTGCCAGTAGGGATGGACAGTTTGATGGCTACACCTTC.

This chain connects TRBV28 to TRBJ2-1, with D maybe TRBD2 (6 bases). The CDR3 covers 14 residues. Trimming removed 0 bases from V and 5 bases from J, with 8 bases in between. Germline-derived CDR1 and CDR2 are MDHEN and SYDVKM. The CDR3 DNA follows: TGTGCCAGCAGTTTATGGGGAGGAAACAATGAGCAGTTCTTC. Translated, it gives CASSLWGGNNEQFF.

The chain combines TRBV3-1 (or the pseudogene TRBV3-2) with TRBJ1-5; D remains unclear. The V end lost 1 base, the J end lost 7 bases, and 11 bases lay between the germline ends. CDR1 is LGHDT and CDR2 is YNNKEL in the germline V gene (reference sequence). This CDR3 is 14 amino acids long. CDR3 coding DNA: TGTGCCAGCAGCCAAGCCACGGCGGGGCAGCCCCAGCATTTT. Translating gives CASSQATAGQPQHF.

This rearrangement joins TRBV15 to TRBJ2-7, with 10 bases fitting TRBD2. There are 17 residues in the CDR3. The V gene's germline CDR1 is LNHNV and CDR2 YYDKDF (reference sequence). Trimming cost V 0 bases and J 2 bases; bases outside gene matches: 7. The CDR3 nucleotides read TGTGCCACCAGCAGAGAGTCTAGCGGGAGCCTTACCTACGAGCAGTACTTC. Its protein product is CATSRESSGSLTYEQYF.

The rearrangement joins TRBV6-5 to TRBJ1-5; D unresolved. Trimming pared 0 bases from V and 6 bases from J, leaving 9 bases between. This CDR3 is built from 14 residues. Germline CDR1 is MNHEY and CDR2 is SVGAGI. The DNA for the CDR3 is TGTGCCAGCAGTTACTCACGGGAAGGTCAGCCCCAGCATTTT. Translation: CASSYSREGQPQHF.

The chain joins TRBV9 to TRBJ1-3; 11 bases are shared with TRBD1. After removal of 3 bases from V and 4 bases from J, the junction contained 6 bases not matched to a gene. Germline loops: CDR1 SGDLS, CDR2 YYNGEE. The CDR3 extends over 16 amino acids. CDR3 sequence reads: CASSAGQGAKGNTIYF. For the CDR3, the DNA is TGTGCCAGCAGCGCAGGACAGGGGGCGAAGGGAAACACCATATATTTT.

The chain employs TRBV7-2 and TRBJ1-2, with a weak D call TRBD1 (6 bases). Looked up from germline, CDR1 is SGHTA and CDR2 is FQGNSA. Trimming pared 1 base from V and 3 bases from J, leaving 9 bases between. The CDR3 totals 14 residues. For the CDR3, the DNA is TGTGCCAGCAGCTTAGTTGGGGGCGACTATGGCTACACCTTC. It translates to CASSLVGGDYGYTF.

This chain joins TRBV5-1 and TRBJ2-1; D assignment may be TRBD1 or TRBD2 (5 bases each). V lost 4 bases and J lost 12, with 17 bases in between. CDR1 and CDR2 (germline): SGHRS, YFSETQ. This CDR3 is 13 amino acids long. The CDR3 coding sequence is TGCGCCAGCAGCGGGACGGATTCTTGGATGCAGTTCTTC. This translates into CASSGTDSWMQFF.

The CDR3 nucleotides are TGTGCCAGCAGTTACGGGCGGGATGGGATCCTAGCCAAAAACATTCAGTACTTC. Translation gives CASSYGRDGILAKNIQYF. The V and J genes are TRBV6-2 or TRBV6-3 and TRBJ2-4, with D perhaps TRBD2 (6 bases). The V and J ends lost 2 bases and 0 bases respectively, with 17 bases between them. In germline, CDR1 is MNHEY, CDR2 SVGEGT. This CDR3 region has 18 residues.

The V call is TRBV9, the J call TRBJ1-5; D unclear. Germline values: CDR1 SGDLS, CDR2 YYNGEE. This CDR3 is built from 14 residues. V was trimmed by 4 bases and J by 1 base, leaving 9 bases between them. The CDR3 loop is CASSPTLSNQPQHF. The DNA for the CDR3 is TGTGCCAGCAGCCCGACTCTGAGCAATCAGCCCCAGCATTTT.

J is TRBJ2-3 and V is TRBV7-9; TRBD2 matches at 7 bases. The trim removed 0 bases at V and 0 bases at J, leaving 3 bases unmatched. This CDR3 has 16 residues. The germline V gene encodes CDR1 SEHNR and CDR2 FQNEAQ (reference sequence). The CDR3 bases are TGTGCCAGCAGCTTAGCGGGGACTACCAGCACAGATACGCAGTATTTT. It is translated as CASSLAGTTSTDTQYF.

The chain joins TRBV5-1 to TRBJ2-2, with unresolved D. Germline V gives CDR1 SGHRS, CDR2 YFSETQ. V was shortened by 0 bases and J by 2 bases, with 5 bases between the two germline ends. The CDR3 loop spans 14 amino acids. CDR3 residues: CASSLVANTGELFF. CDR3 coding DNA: TGCGCCAGCAGCTTGGTTGCCAACACCGGGGAGCTGTTTTTT.